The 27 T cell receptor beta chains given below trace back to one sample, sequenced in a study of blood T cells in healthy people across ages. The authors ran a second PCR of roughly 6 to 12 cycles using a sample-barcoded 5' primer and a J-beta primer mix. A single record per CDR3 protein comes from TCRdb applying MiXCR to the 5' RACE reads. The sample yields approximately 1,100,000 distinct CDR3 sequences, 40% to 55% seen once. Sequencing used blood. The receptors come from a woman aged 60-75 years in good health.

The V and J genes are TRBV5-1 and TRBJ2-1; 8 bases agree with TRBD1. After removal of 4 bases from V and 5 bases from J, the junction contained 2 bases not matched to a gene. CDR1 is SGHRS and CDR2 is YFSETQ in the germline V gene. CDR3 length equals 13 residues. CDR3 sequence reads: CASSVTGDNEQFF. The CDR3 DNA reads TGCGCCAGCAGCGTGACAGGGGACAATGAGCAGTTCTTC.

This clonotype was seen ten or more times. CDR3 sequence reads: CSAMPRTSGRMNTQYF. CDR3 DNA sequence: TGCAGTGCTATGCCCCGTACTAGCGGGAGAATGAATACGCAGTATTTT. The J gene is TRBJ2-3, the V gene TRBV20-1; 11 positions match TRBD2. The V gene's germline CDR1 is DFQATT and CDR2 SNEGSKA (reference sequence). Trimming at V came to 4 bases and at J to 7 bases, leaving 13 bases not matched to a gene. There are 16 residues in the CDR3.

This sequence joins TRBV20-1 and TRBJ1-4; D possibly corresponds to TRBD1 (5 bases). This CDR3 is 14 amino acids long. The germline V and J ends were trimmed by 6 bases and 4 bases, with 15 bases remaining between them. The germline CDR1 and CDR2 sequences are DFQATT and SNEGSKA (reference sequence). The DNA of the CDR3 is TGCAGTGCGGCCCCCGGGGCCTATAATGAAAAACTGTTTTTT. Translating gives CSAAPGAYNEKLFF.

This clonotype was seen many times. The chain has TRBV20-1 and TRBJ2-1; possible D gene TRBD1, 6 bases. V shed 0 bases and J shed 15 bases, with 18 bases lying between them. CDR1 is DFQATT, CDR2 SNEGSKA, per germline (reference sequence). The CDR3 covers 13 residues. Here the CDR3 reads CSARDLPGTSMFF. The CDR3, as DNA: TGCAGTGCTAGAGACCTACCCGGGACAAGCATGTTCTTC.

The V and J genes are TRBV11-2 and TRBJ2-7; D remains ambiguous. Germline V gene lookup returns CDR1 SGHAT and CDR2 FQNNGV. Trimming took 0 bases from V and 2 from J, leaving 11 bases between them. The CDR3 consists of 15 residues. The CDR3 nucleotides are TGTGCCAGCAGCTTAGAGGCAGCTTCCGCCTACGAGCAGTACTTC. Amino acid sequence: CASSLEAASAYEQYF. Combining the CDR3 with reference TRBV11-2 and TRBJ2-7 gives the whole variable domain EAGVAQSPRYKIIEKRQSVAFWCNPISGHATLYWYQQILGQGPKLLIQFQNNGVVDDSQLPKDRFSAERLKGVDSTLKIQPAKLEDSAVYLCASSLEAASAYEQYFGPGTRLTVT.

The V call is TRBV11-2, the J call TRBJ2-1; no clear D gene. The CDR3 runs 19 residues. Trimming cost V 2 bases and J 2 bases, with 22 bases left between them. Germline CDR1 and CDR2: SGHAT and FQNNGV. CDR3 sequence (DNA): TGTGCCAGCAGCTTATACTTAGGTGGGAACCCAAATCCCTACAATGAGCAGTTCTTC. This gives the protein CASSLYLGGNPNPYNEQFF.

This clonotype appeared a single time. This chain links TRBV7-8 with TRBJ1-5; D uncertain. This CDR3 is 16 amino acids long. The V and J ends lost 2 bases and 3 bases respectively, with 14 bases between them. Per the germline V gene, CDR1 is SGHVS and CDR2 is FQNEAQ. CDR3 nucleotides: TGTGCCAGCAGCTTAAGGGAGGGAAAGGCCAATCAGCCCCAGCATTTT. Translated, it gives CASSLREGKANQPQHF.

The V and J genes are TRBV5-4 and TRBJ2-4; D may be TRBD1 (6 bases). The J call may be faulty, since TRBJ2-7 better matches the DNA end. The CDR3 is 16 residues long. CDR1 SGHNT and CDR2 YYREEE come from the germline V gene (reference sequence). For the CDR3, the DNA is TGTGCCAGCAGCTCTGATATAGGGGGTTCATCCTACGAGCAGTACTTC. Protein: CASSSDIGGSSYEQYF.

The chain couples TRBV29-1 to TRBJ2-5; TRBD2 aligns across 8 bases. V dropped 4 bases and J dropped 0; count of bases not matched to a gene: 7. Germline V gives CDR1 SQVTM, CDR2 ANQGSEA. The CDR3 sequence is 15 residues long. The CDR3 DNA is TGCAGCGTTGTTTTACTAGCGGATTACCAAGAGACCCAGTACTTC. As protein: CSVVLLADYQETQYF.

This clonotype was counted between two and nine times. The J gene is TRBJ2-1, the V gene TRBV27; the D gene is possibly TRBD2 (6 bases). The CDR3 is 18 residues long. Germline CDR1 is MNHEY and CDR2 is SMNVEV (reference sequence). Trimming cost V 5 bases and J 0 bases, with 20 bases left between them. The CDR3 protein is CASSPSGPGLSSYNEQFF. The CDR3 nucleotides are TGTGCCAGCAGTCCCTCTGGTCCGGGACTGAGCTCCTACAATGAGCAGTTCTTC.

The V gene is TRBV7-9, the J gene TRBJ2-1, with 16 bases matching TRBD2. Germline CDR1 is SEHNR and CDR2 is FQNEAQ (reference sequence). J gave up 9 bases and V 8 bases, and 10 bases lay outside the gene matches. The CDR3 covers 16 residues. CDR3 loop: CASGPRGLAGGIEQFF. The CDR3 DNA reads TGTGCCAGCGGCCCAAGGGGACTAGCGGGAGGGATTGAGCAGTTCTTC.

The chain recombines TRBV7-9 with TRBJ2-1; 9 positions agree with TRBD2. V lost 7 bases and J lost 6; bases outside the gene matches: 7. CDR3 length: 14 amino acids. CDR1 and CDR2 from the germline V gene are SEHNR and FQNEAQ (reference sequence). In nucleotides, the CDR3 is TGTGCCAGCACCTCCACTAGCGGGTTCAATGAGCAGTTCTTC. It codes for CASTSTSGFNEQFF.

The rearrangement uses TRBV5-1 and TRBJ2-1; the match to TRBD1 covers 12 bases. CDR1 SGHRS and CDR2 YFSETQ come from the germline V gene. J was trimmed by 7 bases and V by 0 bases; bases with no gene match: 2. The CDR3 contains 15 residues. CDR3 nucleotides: TGCGCCAGCAGCTTGGGGGGACAGGGGGCAAATGAGCAGTTCTTC. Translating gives CASSLGGQGANEQFF.

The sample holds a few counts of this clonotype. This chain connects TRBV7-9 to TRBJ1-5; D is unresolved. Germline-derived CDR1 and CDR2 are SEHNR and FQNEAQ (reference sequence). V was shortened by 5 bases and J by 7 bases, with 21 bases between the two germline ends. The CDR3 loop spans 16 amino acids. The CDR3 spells CASSPGVTGSEQPQHF. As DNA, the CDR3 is TGTGCCAGCAGCCCCGGGGTAACGGGGAGCGAACAGCCCCAGCATTTT.

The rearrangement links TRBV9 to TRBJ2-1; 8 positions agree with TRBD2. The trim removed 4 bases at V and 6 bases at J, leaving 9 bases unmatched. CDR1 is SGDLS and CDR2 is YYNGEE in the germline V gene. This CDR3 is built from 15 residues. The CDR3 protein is CASSIQAGAGNEQFF. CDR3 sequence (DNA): TGTGCCAGCAGCATACAAGCGGGAGCGGGCAATGAGCAGTTCTTC.

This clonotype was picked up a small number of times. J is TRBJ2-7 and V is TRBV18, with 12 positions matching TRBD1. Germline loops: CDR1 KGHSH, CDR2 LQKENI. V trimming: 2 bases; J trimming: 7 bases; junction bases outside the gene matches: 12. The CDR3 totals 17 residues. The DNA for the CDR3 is TGTGCCAGCTCACCAAAGGGGCCGGGACAGGGGGCAATTGAGCAGTACTTC. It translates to CASSPKGPGQGAIEQYF.

The CDR3 is CASSQPREGGHEQYF. Written as DNA, the CDR3 is TGCGCCAGCAGCCAACCGAGGGAGGGGGGACACGAGCAGTACTTC. The gene calls are TRBV4-1 and TRBJ2-7, with a tentative D call TRBD2 (7 bases). V lost 2 bases to trimming and J lost 5 bases, with 16 bases between them. CDR3 length: 15 amino acids. Germline lookup yields CDR1 MGHRA and CDR2 YSYEKL.

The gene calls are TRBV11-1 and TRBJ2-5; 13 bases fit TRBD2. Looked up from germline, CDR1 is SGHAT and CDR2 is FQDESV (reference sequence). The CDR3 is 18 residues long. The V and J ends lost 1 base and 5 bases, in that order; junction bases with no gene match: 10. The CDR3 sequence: CASSLGEKGLAGVETQYF. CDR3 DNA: TGTGCCAGCAGCTTAGGAGAAAAAGGACTAGCGGGAGTGGAGACCCAGTACTTC.

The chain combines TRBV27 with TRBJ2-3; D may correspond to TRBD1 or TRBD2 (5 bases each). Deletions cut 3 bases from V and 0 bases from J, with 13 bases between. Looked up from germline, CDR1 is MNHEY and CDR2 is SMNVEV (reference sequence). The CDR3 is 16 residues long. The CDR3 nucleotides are TGTGCCAGCAGTTTTGGGGCGGGCTTTAGCACAGATACGCAGTATTTT. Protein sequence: CASSFGAGFSTDTQYF.

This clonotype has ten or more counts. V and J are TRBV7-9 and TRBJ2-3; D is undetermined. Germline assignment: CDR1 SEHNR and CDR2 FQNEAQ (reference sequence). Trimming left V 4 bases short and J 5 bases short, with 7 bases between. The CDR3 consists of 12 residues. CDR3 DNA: TGTGCCAGCAGCTCCTCGGGAGATACGCAGTATTTT. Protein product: CASSSSGDTQYF.

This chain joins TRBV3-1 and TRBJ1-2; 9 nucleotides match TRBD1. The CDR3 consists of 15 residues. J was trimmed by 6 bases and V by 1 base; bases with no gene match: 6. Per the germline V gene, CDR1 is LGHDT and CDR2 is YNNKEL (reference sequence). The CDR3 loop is CASSQGAGTGHGYTF. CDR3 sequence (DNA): TGTGCCAGCAGCCAAGGAGCCGGGACAGGGCATGGCTACACCTTC.

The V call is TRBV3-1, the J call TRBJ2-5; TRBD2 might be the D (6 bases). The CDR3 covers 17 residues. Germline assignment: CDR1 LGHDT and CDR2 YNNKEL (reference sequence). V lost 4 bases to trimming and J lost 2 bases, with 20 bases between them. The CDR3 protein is CASSRGEVRLGQETQYF. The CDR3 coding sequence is TGTGCCAGCAGCCGGGGGGAGGTTCGATTGGGGCAAGAGACCCAGTACTTC.

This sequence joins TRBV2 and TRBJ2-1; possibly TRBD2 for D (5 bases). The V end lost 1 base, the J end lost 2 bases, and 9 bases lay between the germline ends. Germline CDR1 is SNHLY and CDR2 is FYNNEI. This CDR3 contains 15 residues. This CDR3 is CASSEEDSTYNEQFF. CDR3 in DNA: TGTGCCAGCAGTGAAGAGGACTCCACCTACAATGAGCAGTTCTTC.

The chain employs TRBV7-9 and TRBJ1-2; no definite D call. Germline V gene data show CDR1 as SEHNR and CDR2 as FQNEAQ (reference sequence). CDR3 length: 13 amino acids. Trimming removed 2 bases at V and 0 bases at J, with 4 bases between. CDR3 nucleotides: TGTGCCAGCAGCTTACCCACTAACTATGGCTACACCTTC. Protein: CASSLPTNYGYTF.

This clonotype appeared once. This CDR3 reads CASSNTGTTYNEQFF. Here the CDR3 DNA reads TGTGCCAGCAGCAACACCGGGACCACCTACAATGAGCAGTTCTTC. The rearrangement joins TRBV7-2 to TRBJ2-1, with D tentatively TRBD1 or TRBD2 (5 bases each). This CDR3 spans 15 amino acids. V shed 5 bases and J shed 2 bases, with 13 bases lying between them. Germline CDR1 reads SGHTA; CDR2 reads FQGNSA.

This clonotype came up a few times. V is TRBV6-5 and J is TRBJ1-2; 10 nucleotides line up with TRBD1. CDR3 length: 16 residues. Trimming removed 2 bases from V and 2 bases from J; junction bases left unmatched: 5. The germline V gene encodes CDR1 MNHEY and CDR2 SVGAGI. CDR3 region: CASSYTGTGVNYGYTF. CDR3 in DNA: TGTGCCAGCAGTTACACGGGGACAGGGGTGAACTATGGCTACACCTTC.

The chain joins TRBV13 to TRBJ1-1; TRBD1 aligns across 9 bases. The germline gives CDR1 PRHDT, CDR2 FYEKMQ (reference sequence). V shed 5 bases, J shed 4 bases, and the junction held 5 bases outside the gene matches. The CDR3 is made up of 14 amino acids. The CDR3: CASSPTGGGTEAFF. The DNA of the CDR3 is TGTGCCAGCAGCCCTACAGGGGGCGGCACTGAAGCTTTCTTT.